This T cell receptor (beta chain) was sequenced for a study of beta chain features in type 1 diabetes. Background on the study: There was similarity between patients and healthy donors in age, gender and cell yields. The study's findings and limits: Type 1 diabetes patients had fewer VDJ junction insertions and more deletions. A closer apparent resemblance between naive, central memory and Treg TCRB repertoires was seen in patients than in healthy donors.

Germline V gene data show CDR1 as SGHRS and CDR2 as YFSETQ. CDR3 length equals 14 residues. V lost 6 bases to trimming and J lost 3 bases; unmatched junction nucleotides: 6. Reverse transcription of all isolated RNA meant that expressed TCRB transcripts were sequenced. Repertoires were generated with immunoSEQ multiplex PCR, while TCRdb's copy carries only in-frame clones and drops some. The sample includes 150,000 to 200,000 clones, approximately 9% of them seen just once. This clone occurred a few times. Its antigen remains unknown. There was one heparinised blood draw per donor, averaging about 120 mL.

This chain connects TRBV5-1 to TRBJ2-7, with 10 bases identical to TRBD2. The sample was central memory CD4+ T cells from blood. This TCR was sampled from a woman aged 18-29 years in good health. The DNA for the CDR3 is TGCGCCAGCACTCCGACTAGCGGGTACTACGAGCAGTACTTC. Protein product: CASTPTSGYYEQYF.